The 8 T cell receptor beta chains listed next were all sequenced from one sample in a study of T cell clonality in common variable immunodeficiency. Clones were sequenced by immunoSEQ multiplex PCR, and TCRdb holds only the in-frame ones, with some missing. Observed are some 44,000 clones, no singletons, with the top ten taking over 9.5%. Material for sequencing was peripheral blood mononuclear cells. The receptor source for this set is a person aged 18 to 75 in good health.

This clone was counted ten times or more. The read stops 3 residues short of the end of the CDR3; the missing end is completed from the germline J gene. The chain employs TRBV28 and TRBJ1-5, with D possibly being TRBD1 (6 bases). The CDR3 runs 15 residues. V was cut by 5 bases and J by 0 bases, with 11 bases left in between. Germline loops: CDR1 MDHEN, CDR2 SYDVKM. Here the CDR3 reads CASSPGGVSNQPQHF. The CDR3 DNA, read in part, is TGTGCCAGCAGTCCGGGGGGCGTTAGCAATCAGCCC.

The sample holds many counts of this clone. Sequencing ends 3 residues short of the CDR3 end; the germline J gene provides the rest. This chain joins TRBV9 and TRBJ2-1, with D unclear. Germline V gene lookup returns CDR1 SGDLS and CDR2 YYNGEE. The CDR3 is 16 amino acids. V was pared by 0 bases and J by 0 bases, with 10 bases between. The sequenced CDR3 bases are TGTGCCAGCAGCGTAGTAGCTTGGAGCTCCTACAATGAG. Its protein is CASSVVAWSSYNE. The complete CDR3 sequence is CASSVVAWSSYNEQFF.

This clone was seen ten or more times. The read falls 3 residues short of the CDR3 end, and the missing part is taken from the germline J gene. This sequence joins TRBV7-9 and TRBJ2-3, with D perhaps matching TRBD2 (6 bases). CDR3 length: 12 amino acids. Germline V gene data show CDR1 as SEHNR and CDR2 as FQNEAQ (reference sequence). The ends were cut back, 5 bases at V and 7 bases at J, with 10 bases in the middle. CDR3 bases read: TGTGCCAGCAGCCCGGAGGGCTATACG. Its protein is CASSPEGYT. The full-length CDR3 reads as CASSPEGYTQYF.

Ten or more counts support this clone. The CDR3 end falls 3 residues outside the read, so it is completed with the germline J gene. V gene TRBV20-1 combines with J gene TRBJ2-4; TRBD2 matches 7 bases. V shed 6 bases and J 4 bases; nucleotides not matched to a gene: 3. From germline, CDR1 is DFQATT and CDR2 SNEGSKA (reference sequence). The CDR3 spans 12 residues. The chain's CDR3 is CSARTRKNIQYF. The sequenced CDR3 bases are TGCAGTGCAAGGACTAGAAAAAACATT.

This clone has ten or more counts. The read terminates 3 residues before the CDR3 end, so the remaining end is supplied by the germline J gene. The chain combines TRBV19 with TRBJ2-1; weak D call: TRBD2 (6 bases). The germline gives CDR1 LNHDA, CDR2 SQIVND (reference sequence). This CDR3 has 13 residues. Deletions cut 6 bases from V and 4 bases from J, with 10 bases between. The CDR3 region is CASSLALYNEQFF. The sequenced CDR3 bases are TGTGCCAGTAGCCTAGCGCTATACAATGAG.

This clone was recorded at least ten times. The read stops 3 residues short of the end of the CDR3; the missing end is completed from the germline J gene. J is TRBJ2-5 and V is TRBV2, with 13 bases that match TRBD2. With 3 bases clipped from V and 2 bases from J, the junction kept 6 bases outside the gene matches. The CDR3 runs to 17 residues. Germline V lookup: CDR1 SNHLY, CDR2 FYNNEI. The part of the CDR3 DNA that was read is TGTGCCAGCAGTGACAGGGGACTAGCGGGACTGCAAGAGACC. Residues: CASSDRGLAGLQET. The full CDR3 sequence reads CASSDRGLAGLQETQYF.

There are a few counts of this clone. With a much larger clone just one base away, this may be a read error. The read gets to within 3 residues of the CDR3 end, and the germline J gene fills in the rest. This rearrangement joins TRBV7-3 to TRBJ1-2; TRBD1 might be the D (5 bases). Germline loops: CDR1 SGHTA, CDR2 FQGTGA. This CDR3 is built from 13 residues. The CDR3 sequence: CSSSLDSTSGYTF. The sequenced CDR3 bases are TGTTCCAGCAGCTTAGACAGCACCTCTGGC.

There are many counts of this clone. The sequenced part of the CDR3 DNA is TGTGCCAGCAGTGAAAACGGGGATGGC. This gives the protein CASSENGDG. The CDR3 as a whole reads CASSENGDGYTF. The chain recombines TRBV6-1 with TRBJ1-2; D is undetermined. Read sequence stops 3 residues before the CDR3 end, and the germline J gene provides the missing end. CDR1 and CDR2 from the germline V gene are MNHNS and SASEGT. The CDR3 covers 12 residues. Trimming shortened V by 2 bases and J by 6 bases, and 7 bases separated the two germline ends.